The rows below give T cell receptor beta chains drawn from one sample of a study of identical twins. TCRdb re-derived calls from the 5' RACE reads in MiXCR, one entry per CDR3 protein. The sample contains about 790,000 distinct CDR3 sequences, approximately 18% of which appear only once. The sample also formed part of further work on T cells expressing NK-cell markers.

Sequenced sample: PBMCs. These receptors originate from a woman aged 18 to 35 in good health. Each CDR3 is given with its conserved first and last residue. The order of the fields is clone size, D gene, V gene, J gene, CDR3 DNA, CDR3 protein. D genes are given only for firm matches. Rows give clone size only sometimes, using once, few, many, or a class for an expanded clone.

>.|.|TRBV6-2/TRBV6-3|TRBJ2-3
TGTGCCAGCAGCTCCGACAGGCTCCCAGATACGCAGTATTTT
CASSSDRLPDTQYF
>few|.|TRBV12-3/TRBV12-4|TRBJ2-3
TGTGCCAGCAGTTTAGGGCCGAAAACAGATACGCAGTATTTT
CASSLGPKTDTQYF
>.|.|TRBV11-1|TRBJ2-6
TGTGCCAGCAGCTTCAGACAGGTGATGAAATCTGGGGCCAACGTCCTGACTTTC
CASSFRQVMKSGANVLTF
>few|.|TRBV4-3|TRBJ2-5
TGCGCCAGCAGCCAAGACCCGATGGGGGCCGACTGGGAGACCCAGTACTTC
CASSQDPMGADWETQYF
>.|.|TRBV6-5|TRBJ1-2
TGTGCCAGCAGTTACGGCAGACAAGGGTATGGCTACACCTTC
CASSYGRQGYGYTF
>few|TRBD1|TRBV12-3/TRBV12-4|TRBJ2-1
TGTGCCAGCAGAATGCGTTCTGGACAGGGTAGAAATGAGCAGTTCTTC
CASRMRSGQGRNEQFF
>.|.|TRBV10-3|TRBJ2-1
TGTGCCATCAGTGAGTTGGGGGGAGGCGATGAGCAGTTCTTC
CAISELGGGDEQFF
>.|TRBD2|TRBV7-8|TRBJ2-1
TGTGCCAGCAGCTTAGAAGAACGGCGGGGGGCCTACAATGAGCAGTTCTTC
CASSLEERRGAYNEQFF
>few|.|TRBV20-1|TRBJ2-5
TGCAGTGCCGCACCGTGGAGCGGACAAGAGACCCAGTACTTC
CSAAPWSGQETQYF
>few|.|TRBV29-1|TRBJ2-5
TGCAGCGTCTCCGAGGGGGAGACCCAGTACTTC
CSVSEGETQYF
>.|.|TRBV7-9|TRBJ1-2
TGTGCCAGCAGCTTCCCGGGGGGGAGCTACACCTTC
CASSFPGGSYTF
>.|.|TRBV9|TRBJ1-1
TGTGCCAGCAGCGTAGTGTCTCAGGGGAACACTGAAGCTTTCTTT
CASSVVSQGNTEAFF
>few|TRBD2|TRBV18|TRBJ2-1
TGTGCCAGCTCCCCAAACTGGGGGGGCTCCTACAATGAGCAGTTCTTC
CASSPNWGGSYNEQFF
>.|.|TRBV6-1|TRBJ2-7
TGTGCCAGCAGGGCCCTGAGGAGCTCCTACGAGCAGTACTTC
CASRALRSSYEQYF
>.|TRBD1|TRBV7-8|TRBJ2-2
TGTGCCAGCAGCCACGACAGGGGTCGGAACACCGGGGAGCTGTTTTTT
CASSHDRGRNTGELFF
>many|.|TRBV12-3/TRBV12-4|TRBJ2-5
TGTGCCAGCAGTTTAAGGCTGACAGGTCCCCAAGAGACCCAGTACTTC
CASSLRLTGPQETQYF
>few|.|TRBV29-1|TRBJ2-1
TGCAGCGTTGGCCATGAGCAGTTCTTC
CSVGHEQFF
>few|TRBD2|TRBV20-1|TRBJ2-3
TGCAGTGCTATATTACTAGCGGGGAGCACAGATACGCAGTATTTT
CSAILLAGSTDTQYF
>.|TRBD2|TRBV5-1|TRBJ2-3
TGCGCCAGCAGCGCCCTCCCGACTAGCGGGGGAGCCACAGATACGCAGTATTTT
CASSALPTSGGATDTQYF
>.|.|TRBV7-2|TRBJ1-6
TGTGCCAGCAGTTTCGCCTGGGGGGGTTCACCCCTCCACTTT
CASSFAWGGSPLHF
>many|.|TRBV6-6|TRBJ1-5
TGTGCCAGCAGTTACGCCGGGAATCAGCCCCAGCATTTT
CASSYAGNQPQHF
>.|.|TRBV20-1|TRBJ2-1
TGCAGTGCTAGCGGGAGCGAACGTGATGAGCAGTTCTTC
CSASGSERDEQFF
>.|.|TRBV5-6|TRBJ1-2
TGTGCCAGCACCGCCCGACGAGAGAAGGATGGCTACACCTTC
CASTARREKDGYTF
>.|TRBD2|TRBV20-1|TRBJ2-1
TGCAGTGCTACTCAGACTAGCGGATCCTACAATGAGCAGTTCTTC
CSATQTSGSYNEQFF
>.|TRBD1|TRBV29-1|TRBJ1-2
TGCAGCGTTGTCTCGAGGGCGAGACAGGGGCTTTATGGCTACACCTTC
CSVVSRARQGLYGYTF
>few|.|TRBV6-2/TRBV6-3|TRBJ1-1
TGTGCCAGCAGTTCCAACCAGAGGGGCCCTAACACTGAAGCTTTCTTT
CASSSNQRGPNTEAFF
>.|.|TRBV4-3|TRBJ2-5
TGCGCCAGCAGCCAAGATTCTCGGTCCCTCTGGGAGACCCAGTACTTC
CASSQDSRSLWETQYF
>.|TRBD1|TRBV9|TRBJ1-1
TGTGCCAGCAGCTTACCCCCGGGACAGCTTGTTCCTGAAGCTTTCTTT
CASSLPPGQLVPEAFF
>.|.|TRBV12-3/TRBV12-4|TRBJ2-1
TGTGCCAGCAGTCCGTCGCCCGGGCCGTACAATGAGCAGTTCTTC
CASSPSPGPYNEQFF
>.|TRBD2|TRBV3-1|TRBJ2-7
TGTGCCAGCAGCCAAGAAAGACTAGCGGGAGGCCCTTACGAGCAGTACTTC
CASSQERLAGGPYEQYF
>.|TRBD2|TRBV11-2|TRBJ2-1
TGTGCCAGCAGCTTAGAATGGGGACTAGCGGGGGGACCGAGCTCCTACAATGAGCAGTTCTTC
CASSLEWGLAGGPSSYNEQFF
>.|TRBD2|TRBV28|TRBJ2-2
TGTGCCAGCAGTTTCCTACTAGCGGCCCTTAGCGGGAGAGCGAACACCGGGGAGCTGTTTTTT
CASSFLLAALSGRANTGELFF
>.|TRBD2|TRBV11-1|TRBJ2-1
TGTGCCAGCAGCTACCTAGCGGGGCGGCAATCCCCAGACAATGAGCAGTTCTTC
CASSYLAGRQSPDNEQFF
>few|.|TRBV3-1|TRBJ2-3
TGTGCCAGCAGCCTTAGCGTGAACACAGATACGCAGTATTTT
CASSLSVNTDTQYF
>.|TRBD2|TRBV6-6|TRBJ2-5
TGTGCCACTCGACTAGCGGAAGAGACCCAGTACTTC
CATRLAEETQYF
>.|TRBD1|TRBV20-1|TRBJ2-5
TGCAGTGCTAGGGTGCAGGGGGCATTGGAGACCCAGTACTTC
CSARVQGALETQYF
>.|TRBD1|TRBV14|TRBJ2-5
TGTGCCAGCAGCCAAGGTCCAGGGGGCCAGGAGACCCAGTACTTC
CASSQGPGGQETQYF
>.|.|TRBV12-3/TRBV12-4|TRBJ2-2
TGTGCCAGCAGCCCCGGTGGTGGAGGGGAGCTGTTTTTT
CASSPGGGGELFF
>.|.|TRBV7-2|TRBJ2-4
TGTGCCAGCAGCCCCGACCCGCTAATTCAGTACTTC
CASSPDPLIQYF
>.|.|TRBV20-1|TRBJ2-7
TGCAGTGCTAGAGGTGGCAGCACAGCCTACGAGCAGTACTTC
CSARGGSTAYEQYF
>.|TRBD2|TRBV12-3/TRBV12-4|TRBJ2-2
TGTGCCAGCAGTCCTAGCGGGGGCTATACCGGGGAGCTGTTTTTT
CASSPSGGYTGELFF
>few|TRBD1|TRBV7-2|TRBJ1-1
TGTGCCAGCAGCTTACCCGACAGGGCCCCAGCTTTCTTT
CASSLPDRAPAFF
>few|.|TRBV20-1|TRBJ2-6
TGCAGTGCCCCAGGGGACTCTGGGGCCAACGTCCTGACTTTC
CSAPGDSGANVLTF
>.|TRBD1|TRBV15|TRBJ2-1
TGTGCCACCAGCAGAGCGGGACAGGGGGGGAATGAGCAGTTCTTC
CATSRAGQGGNEQFF
>.|TRBD1|TRBV12-3/TRBV12-4|TRBJ1-5
TGTGCCAGCAGTTCCCGGGGGCCAGGGGGTAATCAGCCCCAGCATTTT
CASSSRGPGGNQPQHF
>few|.|TRBV7-8|TRBJ2-5
TGTGCCAGCAGCTCGCTACCTGGCAGTCAAGAGACCCAGTACTTC
CASSSLPGSQETQYF
>few|TRBD1|TRBV12-3/TRBV12-4|TRBJ2-7
TGTGCCAGCAGTGTCCGGGACAGGGTCCACGAGCAGTACTTC
CASSVRDRVHEQYF
>few|TRBD1|TRBV5-5|TRBJ2-3
TGTGCCAGCAGCCCCAACCCTGGGACAGGTGGCACGCAGTATTTT
CASSPNPGTGGTQYF
>.|.|TRBV15|TRBJ2-5
TGTGCCACCAGCAACCCGACAGTAGCATTGGGGGAGACCCAGTACTTC
CATSNPTVALGETQYF
>many|.|TRBV20-1|TRBJ1-3
TGCAGTGCTAGAGATCCCAGGATCACAGGGGGAAACACCATATATTTT
CSARDPRITGGNTIYF
>.|TRBD2|TRBV20-1|TRBJ2-1
TGCAGTGCTAGTATAGCGGGGGGGCCCGGTGAGCAGTTCTTC
CSASIAGGPGEQFF
>.|.|TRBV14|TRBJ2-1
TGTGCCAGCAGCCAAGCGGGGGTCGGAGGTCCCTACAATGAGCAGTTCTTC
CASSQAGVGGPYNEQFF
>.|.|TRBV12-3/TRBV12-4|TRBJ1-2
TGTGCCAGCAGTCCTCGAGCGGGGCTAGGATATGGCTACACCTTC
CASSPRAGLGYGYTF
>many|.|TRBV18|TRBJ2-1
TGTGCCAGCTCACCTCTGGCGGATACCTACAATGAGCAGTTCTTC
CASSPLADTYNEQFF
>.|.|TRBV12-3/TRBV12-4|TRBJ1-6
TGTGCCAGCAGCCGACAGAGCTCCTATAATTCACCCCTCCACTTT
CASSRQSSYNSPLHF
>few|.|TRBV10-3|TRBJ2-7
TGTGCCATCAGTGAGAACAACGAGCAGTACTTC
CAISENNEQYF
>few|.|TRBV6-5|TRBJ2-7
TGTGCCAGCAGTTACTCTTCCGGACGGAACTACGAGCAGTACTTC
CASSYSSGRNYEQYF